The 2 T cell receptor beta chains listed next were all sequenced from one sample in a study of cytomegalovirus exposure and HLA in healthy donors. The PCR ran on 60 Vbeta and 13 Jbeta primers. Assay: immunoSEQ multiplex PCR; the TCRdb copy retains only in-frame clones and omits some. The repertoire holds around 80,000 clones, with less than 80% as singletons. The sequencing sample was made of PBMCs. The receptor set was obtained from a man aged 35-49 years in good health and CMV-seropositive.

The chain recombines TRBV15 with TRBJ2-5, with D perhaps TRBD2 (5 bases). Germline V gene lookup returns CDR1 LNHNV and CDR2 YYDKDF (reference sequence). This CDR3 spans 14 amino acids. Trimming took 5 bases from V and 2 from J, leaving 12 bases between them. Written as DNA, the CDR3 is TGTGCCACCAGCGAGGGCGCTGGTCAAGAGACCCAGTACTTC. Its protein is CATSEGAGQETQYF.

The V and J genes are TRBV6-1 and TRBJ1-6, with 7 positions matching TRBD1. V shed 7 bases and J 9 bases; nucleotides not matched to a gene: 9. The CDR3 length is 14 residues. The V gene's germline CDR1 is MNHNS and CDR2 SASEGT. The CDR3 sequence: CASTRGQEPSPLHF. CDR3 sequence (DNA): TGTGCCAGCACCAGAGGACAGGAACCTTCACCCCTCCACTTT.